A selection of T cell receptor beta chains follows, all from one sample in a study of blood T cell repertoires in COVID-19. Sequencing used immunoSEQ multiplex PCR; TCRdb keeps in-frame clones, though not all of them. The sample yields fewer than 250,000 clones, approximately 84% seen once. Sequenced material: peripheral blood. All receptors come from a man aged 40-55 years with acute or convalescent COVID-19. CDR3s include the opening cysteine and the closing phenylalanine or tryptophan. The D gene is left open where the match is weak. Expanded clones are given a class, and other clones once, few, many or no size at all.

CDR3aa: CASSVKSDRGLNTEAFF; CDR3nt: TGTGCCAGCAGTGTAAAATCGGACAGGGGGCTGAACACTGAAGCTTTCTTT; d_gene: TRBD1; abundance: NA; j_gene: TRBJ1-1; v_gene: TRBV6-1
CDR3aa: CASSIIQNNNQPQHF; CDR3nt: TGTGCCAGTAGTATCATACAGAATAATAATCAGCCCCAGCATTTT; d_gene: NA; abundance: once; j_gene: TRBJ1-5; v_gene: TRBV19
CDR3aa: CAWSNTNAGELFF; CDR3nt: TGTGCCTGGAGTAACACGAATGCCGGGGAGCTGTTTTTT; d_gene: NA; abundance: once; j_gene: TRBJ2-2; v_gene: TRBV30
CDR3aa: CASSVSAGGYTDTQYF; CDR3nt: TGTGCCAGCAGTGTCTCAGCGGGGGGGTACACAGATACGCAGTATTTT; d_gene: TRBD2; abundance: NA; j_gene: TRBJ2-3; v_gene: TRBV9
CDR3aa: CASSSEGDRQYF; CDR3nt: TGTGCCAGCAGCTCGGAGGGGGACAGGCAGTATTTT; d_gene: NA; abundance: NA; j_gene: TRBJ2-3; v_gene: TRBV7-3
CDR3aa: CASSFRGGETQYF; CDR3nt: TGTGCCAGCAGTTTCAGGGGAGGGGAGACCCAGTACTTC; d_gene: NA; abundance: NA; j_gene: TRBJ2-5; v_gene: TRBV3-1/TRBV3-2
CDR3aa: CASSPPGWVTDTQYF; CDR3nt: TGTGCCAGCAGCCCCCCCGGGTGGGTCACAGATACGCAGTATTTT; d_gene: NA; abundance: once; j_gene: TRBJ2-3; v_gene: TRBV14
CDR3aa: CASSLLAGYNEQFF; CDR3nt: TGCGCCAGCAGCTTGCTAGCGGGGTACAATGAGCAGTTCTTC; d_gene: TRBD2; abundance: NA; j_gene: TRBJ2-1; v_gene: TRBV5-1
CDR3aa: CASRPSGGPTDTQYF; CDR3nt: TGTGCCAGCAGGCCTAGCGGGGGGCCCACAGATACGCAGTATTTT; d_gene: TRBD2; abundance: NA; j_gene: TRBJ2-3; v_gene: TRBV5-4
CDR3aa: CASSVMTSGGTDTQYF; CDR3nt: TGTGCCAGCAGCGTGATGACTAGCGGGGGCACAGATACGCAGTATTTT; d_gene: TRBD2; abundance: NA; j_gene: TRBJ2-3; v_gene: TRBV9
CDR3aa: CASGVTGNGNQPQHF; CDR3nt: TGTGCCAGTGGGGTTACAGGGAATGGCAATCAGCCCCAGCATTTT; d_gene: NA; abundance: NA; j_gene: TRBJ1-5; v_gene: TRBV19
CDR3aa: CASSPIAQTGVEAFF; CDR3nt: TGTGCCAGCTCGCCCATCGCCCAGACAGGGGTTGAAGCTTTCTTT; d_gene: TRBD1; abundance: few; j_gene: TRBJ1-1; v_gene: TRBV18
CDR3aa: CAWDGQFSGNTIYF; CDR3nt: TGTGCCTGGGATGGACAGTTCTCTGGAAACACCATATATTTT; d_gene: NA; abundance: once; j_gene: TRBJ1-3; v_gene: TRBV30
CDR3aa: CASSLGGGAADTQYF; CDR3nt: TGCGCCAGCAGCTTGGGCGGGGGGGCCGCAGATACGCAGTATTTT; d_gene: TRBD2; abundance: NA; j_gene: TRBJ2-3; v_gene: TRBV5-1
CDR3aa: CASSPINQPQHF; CDR3nt: TGTGCCAGTAGTCCAATCAATCAGCCCCAGCATTTT; d_gene: NA; abundance: few; j_gene: TRBJ1-5; v_gene: TRBV19
CDR3aa: CASSQLDSDYNSPLHF; CDR3nt: TGCGCCAGCAGCCAACTGGACAGCGACTATAATTCACCCCTCCACTTT; d_gene: NA; abundance: NA; j_gene: TRBJ1-6; v_gene: TRBV4-3
CDR3aa: CSASETFGNEQFF; CDR3nt: TGCAGTGCTAGTGAGACATTCGGCAATGAGCAGTTCTTC; d_gene: NA; abundance: NA; j_gene: TRBJ2-1; v_gene: TRBV20-1
CDR3aa: CASSIRGLRRGYF; CDR3nt: TGTGCCAGCAGTATCAGGGGGCTCCGGCGTGGGTACTTC; d_gene: TRBD1; abundance: NA; j_gene: TRBJ2-7; v_gene: TRBV6-5
CDR3aa: CASQDRGFQETQYF; CDR3nt: TGTGCCAGCCAGGACAGGGGCTTCCAAGAGACCCAGTACTTC; d_gene: TRBD1; abundance: NA; j_gene: TRBJ2-5; v_gene: TRBV19
CDR3aa: CASSQYDRSSYNEQFF; CDR3nt: TGCGCCAGCAGCCAATATGACAGGAGCTCCTACAATGAGCAGTTCTTC; d_gene: NA; abundance: NA; j_gene: TRBJ2-1; v_gene: TRBV4-3
CDR3aa: CATSRVRTGPYEQYF; CDR3nt: TGTGCCACCAGCAGAGTTAGGACAGGACCCTACGAGCAGTACTTC; d_gene: TRBD1; abundance: few; j_gene: TRBJ2-7; v_gene: TRBV15
CDR3aa: CASSLGGLYNEQFF; CDR3nt: TGTGCCAGCAGCTTAGGGGGGCTCTACAATGAGCAGTTCTTC; d_gene: NA; abundance: NA; j_gene: TRBJ2-1; v_gene: TRBV7-9
CDR3aa: CASSHDRDAEQFF; CDR3nt: TGTGCCAGCAGCCACGACCGGGATGCTGAGCAGTTCTTC; d_gene: NA; abundance: NA; j_gene: TRBJ2-1; v_gene: TRBV3-1/TRBV3-2
CDR3aa: CASSQGLNNEQFF; CDR3nt: TGCGCCAGCAGCCAAGGACTAAACAATGAGCAGTTCTTC; d_gene: NA; abundance: NA; j_gene: TRBJ2-1; v_gene: TRBV4-1
CDR3aa: CASSPPSRQGEKLFF; CDR3nt: TGTGCCAGCTCACCACCTTCGAGACAGGGGGAAAAACTGTTTTTT; d_gene: TRBD1; abundance: NA; j_gene: TRBJ1-4; v_gene: TRBV18
CDR3aa: CASGLVQGGVTDTQYF; CDR3nt: TGTGCTAGTGGTTTGGTACAAGGGGGGGTCACAGATACGCAGTATTTT; d_gene: NA; abundance: NA; j_gene: TRBJ2-3; v_gene: TRBV12-5
CDR3aa: CASSQAGGVPQHF; CDR3nt: TGTGCCAGCAGCCAGGCTGGAGGGGTGCCCCAGCATTTT; d_gene: NA; abundance: NA; j_gene: TRBJ1-5; v_gene: TRBV3-1/TRBV3-2
CDR3aa: CASSHGEEGAFF; CDR3nt: TGTGCCAGCAGCCATGGGGAGGAGGGGGCTTTCTTT; d_gene: NA; abundance: NA; j_gene: TRBJ1-1; v_gene: TRBV14
CDR3aa: CASSFRGQMEAFF; CDR3nt: TGTGCCAGCAGCTTCAGGGGCCAGATGGAAGCTTTCTTT; d_gene: NA; abundance: NA; j_gene: TRBJ1-1; v_gene: TRBV7-2
CDR3aa: CASSLGTYSYEQYF; CDR3nt: TGTGCCAGCAGCTTGGGCACCTACTCCTACGAGCAGTACTTC; d_gene: NA; abundance: NA; j_gene: TRBJ2-7; v_gene: TRBV5-6
CDR3aa: CASSLAGGQGAYEQYF; CDR3nt: TGCGCCAGCAGCTTGGCCGGCGGACAGGGGGCTTACGAGCAGTACTTC; d_gene: TRBD1; abundance: NA; j_gene: TRBJ2-7; v_gene: TRBV5-1
CDR3aa: CAWSAQGNTEAFF; CDR3nt: TGTGCCTGGAGTGCCCAGGGGAACACTGAAGCTTTCTTT; d_gene: NA; abundance: NA; j_gene: TRBJ1-1; v_gene: TRBV30
CDR3aa: CATRQGVDGELFF; CDR3nt: TGTGCCACCCGACAGGGAGTCGACGGGGAGCTGTTTTTT; d_gene: TRBD1; abundance: NA; j_gene: TRBJ2-2; v_gene: TRBV18
CDR3aa: CASSPSLAPRNEQYF; CDR3nt: TGTGCCAGCAGTCCATCCCTAGCTCCGAGAAACGAGCAGTACTTC; d_gene: NA; abundance: NA; j_gene: TRBJ2-7; v_gene: TRBV11-2
CDR3aa: CASSARGGSDTQYF; CDR3nt: TGCGCCAGCAGCGCACGGGGGGGCTCAGATACGCAGTATTTT; d_gene: TRBD2; abundance: NA; j_gene: TRBJ2-3; v_gene: TRBV5-1
CDR3aa: CASSSKGLSGTGLSPLHF; CDR3nt: TGCGCCAGCAGCTCTAAAGGATTATCCGGGACAGGGTTATCACCCCTCCACTTT; d_gene: TRBD1; abundance: NA; j_gene: TRBJ1-6; v_gene: TRBV5-1
CDR3aa: CASSLSGTALSSGANVLTF; CDR3nt: TGTGCCAGCAGTCTGTCGGGGACAGCTTTGAGCTCTGGGGCCAACGTCCTGACTTTC; d_gene: TRBD1; abundance: NA; j_gene: TRBJ2-6; v_gene: TRBV6-6
CDR3aa: CATSDAKGQLTDTQYF; CDR3nt: TGTGCCACCAGTGATGCGAAGGGACAGCTCACAGATACGCAGTATTTT; d_gene: TRBD1; abundance: NA; j_gene: TRBJ2-3; v_gene: TRBV24-1
CDR3aa: CASSAGQGITDTQYF; CDR3nt: TGTGCCAGCAGTGCAGGGCAGGGAATCACAGATACGCAGTATTTT; d_gene: NA; abundance: NA; j_gene: TRBJ2-3; v_gene: TRBV2
CDR3aa: CASSVAGQANYGYTF; CDR3nt: TGTGCCAGCAGCGTTGCCGGACAGGCTAACTATGGCTACACCTTC; d_gene: TRBD1; abundance: NA; j_gene: TRBJ1-2; v_gene: TRBV9
CDR3aa: CASSLDPVEGYTF; CDR3nt: TGTGCCAGCAGCCTTGACCCGGTGGAGGGCTACACCTTC; d_gene: NA; abundance: NA; j_gene: TRBJ1-2; v_gene: TRBV6-6
CDR3aa: CASSVAGTPGNTIYF; CDR3nt: TGTGCCAGCAGCGTAGCCGGGACACCTGGAAACACCATATATTTT; d_gene: NA; abundance: NA; j_gene: TRBJ1-3; v_gene: TRBV9
CDR3aa: CAISGANYGYTF; CDR3nt: TGTGCCATCAGTGGAGCTAACTATGGCTACACCTTC; d_gene: NA; abundance: few; j_gene: TRBJ1-2; v_gene: TRBV10-3
CDR3aa: CASSQVEREAFF; CDR3nt: TGTGCCAGCAGCCAAGTGGAGAGGGAAGCTTTCTTT; d_gene: NA; abundance: NA; j_gene: TRBJ1-1; v_gene: TRBV3-1/TRBV3-2
CDR3aa: CASSVDGSMAGELFF; CDR3nt: TGTGCCAGCAGCGTAGACGGTAGTATGGCCGGGGAGCTGTTTTTT; d_gene: NA; abundance: NA; j_gene: TRBJ2-2; v_gene: TRBV9
CDR3aa: CASSYSGQDHYEQYF; CDR3nt: TGTGCCAGCAGTTACTCGGGACAGGACCACTACGAGCAGTACTTC; d_gene: TRBD1; abundance: NA; j_gene: TRBJ2-7; v_gene: TRBV6-5